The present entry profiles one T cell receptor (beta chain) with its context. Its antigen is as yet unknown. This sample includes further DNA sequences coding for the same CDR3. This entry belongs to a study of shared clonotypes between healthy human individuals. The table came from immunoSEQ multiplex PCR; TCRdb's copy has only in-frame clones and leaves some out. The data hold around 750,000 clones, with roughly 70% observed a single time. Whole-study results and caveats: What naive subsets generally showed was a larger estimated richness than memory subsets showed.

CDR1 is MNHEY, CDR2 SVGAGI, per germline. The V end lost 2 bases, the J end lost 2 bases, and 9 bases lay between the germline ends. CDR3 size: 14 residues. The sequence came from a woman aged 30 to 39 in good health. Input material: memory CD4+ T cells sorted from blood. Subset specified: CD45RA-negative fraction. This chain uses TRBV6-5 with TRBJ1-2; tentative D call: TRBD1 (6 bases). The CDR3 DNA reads TGTGCCAGCAGTTACCCCACAGGGAACTATGGCTACACCTTC. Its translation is CASSYPTGNYGYTF.